The present T cell receptor beta chain was sequenced within a study of T cell responses to AZD1222 COVID-19 vaccine. Findings and caveats of the study: CD4 TCRs covered the whole spike, strongest at regions 160-218 and 743-854. A mostly white British donor set with more females was recruited, and clonal diversity was possibly underestimated.

The CDR3 totals 15 residues. From germline, CDR1 is SGHDT and CDR2 YYEEEE. V dropped 0 bases and J dropped 10; count of bases not matched to a gene: 10. Note on this clone: Its antigen is still unknown.

The assay was immunoSEQ multiplex PCR, and TCRdb's table has in-frame clones only and misses some. The sample carries some 150,000 clones, approximately 89% recorded once. The TCR was taken from an adult who received the AZD1222 COVID-19 vaccine. Sequenced material: peripheral blood, taken 28 days after the second AZD1222 dose. The V and J genes are TRBV5-6 and TRBJ1-1; 9 nucleotides align to TRBD1. This CDR3 reads CASSLGSRDRVRAFF. In DNA form, the CDR3 reads TGTGCCAGCAGCTTGGGGTCCCGGGACAGGGTTCGAGCTTTCTTT.